The sequence of this TCR beta chain was determined in a study of T cells in tuberculosis. For the study at large: In South Africa, adults with active tuberculosis were compared with IGRA-negative and latently infected IGRA-positive adolescents.

J gave up 4 bases and V 1 base, and 7 bases lay outside the gene matches. There are 17 residues in the CDR3. From germline, CDR1 is SGHNT and CDR2 YENEEA. Details on this clone: What it binds is unknown.

The study's findings and limits: The TCR-beta difference was not significant; alpha differences partly reflected length.

The data were produced by immunoSEQ multiplex PCR, yet TCRdb's version contains in-frame clones alone and is incomplete. The sample carries around 45,000 clones, roughly 94% recorded once. The sample taken for sequencing was PBMCs. The sequence came from a donor aged 5 to 30 with latent tuberculosis or without tuberculosis infection. Some clones in this sample may be carry-over from other donors' samples. The chain carries TRBV11-3 and TRBJ2-2, with TRBD2 identical over 9 bases. The CDR3 nucleotides read TGTGCCAGCAGCTTAGGCTGGCGGGAGGGAAGCACCGGGGAGCTGTTTTTT. Residues: CASSLGWREGSTGELFF.